This T cell receptor (beta chain) was observed in a study of cytomegalovirus exposure and HLA in healthy donors. 60 Vbeta and 13 Jbeta primers were used in PCR. Assay used: immunoSEQ multiplex PCR; TCRdb lists only in-frame clones, some missing. The table has more than 90,000 clones, less than 80% seen once; the top ten hold 11%. Germline V gene sequence: CDR1 SGHNT, CDR2 YYREEE (reference sequence). The CDR3 runs to 15 residues. With 3 bases removed from V and 1 base from J, the gap between germline ends came to 8 bases. The sequence was collected from a woman in her 50s in good health and CMV-seropositive. Sequences were obtained from PBMCs. This chain uses TRBV5-4 with TRBJ2-6; D possibly corresponds to TRBD2 (6 bases). CDR3 sequence reads: CASSSLASGANVLTF. In nucleotides, the CDR3 is TGTGCCAGCAGCTCTCTAGCGTCTGGGGCCAACGTCCTGACTTTC.